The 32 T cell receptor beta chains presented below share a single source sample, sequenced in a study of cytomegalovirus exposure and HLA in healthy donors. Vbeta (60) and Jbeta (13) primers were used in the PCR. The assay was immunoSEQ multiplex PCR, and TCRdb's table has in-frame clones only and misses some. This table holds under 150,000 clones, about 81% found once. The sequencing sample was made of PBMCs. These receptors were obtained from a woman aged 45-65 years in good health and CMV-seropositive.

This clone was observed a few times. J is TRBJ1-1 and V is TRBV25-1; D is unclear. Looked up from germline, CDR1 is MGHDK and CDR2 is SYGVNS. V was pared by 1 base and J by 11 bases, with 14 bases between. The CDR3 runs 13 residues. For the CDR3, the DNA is TGTGCCAGCAGTGAATGGCGAGGGCTCGGTGCTTTCTTT. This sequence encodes CASSEWRGLGAFF.

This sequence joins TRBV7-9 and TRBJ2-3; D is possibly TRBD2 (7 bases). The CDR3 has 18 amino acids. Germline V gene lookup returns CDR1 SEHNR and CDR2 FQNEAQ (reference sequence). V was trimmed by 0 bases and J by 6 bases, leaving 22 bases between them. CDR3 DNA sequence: TGTGCCAGCAGCTTAGCACCGTCCCATGGGGGGGCCCGCGATACGCAGTATTTT. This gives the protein CASSLAPSHGGARDTQYF.

This chain's CDR3 is CASSLRDSYEQYF. The CDR3 DNA follows: TGTGCCAGCAGCTTAAGGGACAGCTACGAGCAGTACTTC. The chain uses TRBV7-2 and TRBJ2-7; 7 bases match TRBD1. The V segment lost 2 bases and the J segment 3 bases; nucleotides outside the gene matches: 1. The CDR3 contains 13 residues. Per the germline V gene, CDR1 is SGHTA and CDR2 is FQGNSA.

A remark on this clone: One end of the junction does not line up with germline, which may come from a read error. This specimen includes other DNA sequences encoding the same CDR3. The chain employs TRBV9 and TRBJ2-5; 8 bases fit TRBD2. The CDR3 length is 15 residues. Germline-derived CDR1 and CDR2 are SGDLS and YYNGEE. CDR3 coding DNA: TGTGCCAGCAGCGCGGACGGGACTAGACAAGAAACCCAGTACTTC. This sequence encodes CASSADGTRQETQYF.

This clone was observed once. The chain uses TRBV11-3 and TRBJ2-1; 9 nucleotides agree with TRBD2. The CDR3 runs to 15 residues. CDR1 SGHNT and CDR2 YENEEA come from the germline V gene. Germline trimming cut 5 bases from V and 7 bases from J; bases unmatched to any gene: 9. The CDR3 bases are TGTGCCAGCAGCCCGGGGCTAGCGGGACCTAATGAGCAGTTCTTC. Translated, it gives CASSPGLAGPNEQFF.

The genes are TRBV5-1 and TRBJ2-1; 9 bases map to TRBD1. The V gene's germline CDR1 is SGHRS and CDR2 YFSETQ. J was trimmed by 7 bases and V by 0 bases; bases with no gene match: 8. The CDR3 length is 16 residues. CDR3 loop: CASSLEWTGVGNEQFF. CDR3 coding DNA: TGCGCCAGCAGCTTGGAGTGGACAGGGGTGGGAAATGAGCAGTTCTTC.

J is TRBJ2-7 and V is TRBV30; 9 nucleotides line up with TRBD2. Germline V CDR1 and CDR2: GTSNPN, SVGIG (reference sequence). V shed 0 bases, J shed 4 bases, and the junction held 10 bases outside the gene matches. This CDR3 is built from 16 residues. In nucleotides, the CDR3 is TGTGCCTGGAGTGTATTTCGGGGACTAGCAGTATACGAGCAGTACTTC. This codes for CAWSVFRGLAVYEQYF. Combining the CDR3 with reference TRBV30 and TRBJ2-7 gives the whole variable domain SQTIHQWPATLVQPVGSPLSLECTVEGTSNPNLYWYRQAAGRGLQLLFYSVGIGQISSEVPQNLSASRPQDRQFILSSKKLLLSDSGFYLCAWSVFRGLAVYEQYFGPGTRLTVT.

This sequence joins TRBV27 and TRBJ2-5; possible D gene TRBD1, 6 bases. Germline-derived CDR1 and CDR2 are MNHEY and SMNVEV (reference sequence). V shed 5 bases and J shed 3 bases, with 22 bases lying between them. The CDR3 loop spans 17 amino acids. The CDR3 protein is CASSPFPGTTKKETQYF. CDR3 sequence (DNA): TGTGCCAGCAGTCCCTTTCCCGGGACAACGAAAAAAGAGACCCAGTACTTC.

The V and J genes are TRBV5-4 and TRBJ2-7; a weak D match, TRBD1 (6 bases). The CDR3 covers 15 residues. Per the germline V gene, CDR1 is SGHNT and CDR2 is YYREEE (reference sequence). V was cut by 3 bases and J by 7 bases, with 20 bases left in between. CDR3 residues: CASSSNRALTGEQYF. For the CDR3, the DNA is TGTGCCAGCAGCTCGAACAGGGCACTCACGGGGGAGCAGTACTTC. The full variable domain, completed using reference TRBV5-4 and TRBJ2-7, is ETGVTQSPTHLIKTRGQQVTLRCSSQSGHNTVSWYQQALGQGPQFIFQYYREEENGRGNFPPRFSGLQFPNYSSELNVNALELDDSALYLCASSSNRALTGEQYFGPGTRLTVT.

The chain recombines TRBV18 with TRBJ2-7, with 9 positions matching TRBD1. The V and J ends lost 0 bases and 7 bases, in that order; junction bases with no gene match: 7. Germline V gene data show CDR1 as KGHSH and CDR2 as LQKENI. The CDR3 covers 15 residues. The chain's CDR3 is CASSPPATGGREQYF. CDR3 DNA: TGTGCCAGCTCACCACCCGCGACAGGGGGGCGGGAGCAGTACTTC.

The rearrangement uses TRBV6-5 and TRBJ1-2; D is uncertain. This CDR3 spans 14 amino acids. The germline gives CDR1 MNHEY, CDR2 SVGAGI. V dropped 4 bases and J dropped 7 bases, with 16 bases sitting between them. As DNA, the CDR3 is TGTGCCAGCAGTTCCCCGGGAGAAGCTATTGGCTACACCTTC. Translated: CASSSPGEAIGYTF.

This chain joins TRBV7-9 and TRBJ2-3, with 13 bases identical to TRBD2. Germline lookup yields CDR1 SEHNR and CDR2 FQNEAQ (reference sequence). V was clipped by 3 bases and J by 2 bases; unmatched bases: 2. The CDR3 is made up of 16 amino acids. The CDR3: CASSLGLAGFTDTQYF. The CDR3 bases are TGTGCCAGCAGCTTGGGACTAGCGGGGTTCACAGATACGCAGTATTTT.

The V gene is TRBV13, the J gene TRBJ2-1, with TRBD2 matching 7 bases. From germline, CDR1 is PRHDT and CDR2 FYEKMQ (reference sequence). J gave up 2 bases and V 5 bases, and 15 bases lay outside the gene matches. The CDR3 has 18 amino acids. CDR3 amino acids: CASSPLGRGLRPYNEQFF. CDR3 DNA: TGTGCCAGCAGCCCCCTTGGGAGGGGCCTTCGCCCCTACAATGAGCAGTTCTTC.

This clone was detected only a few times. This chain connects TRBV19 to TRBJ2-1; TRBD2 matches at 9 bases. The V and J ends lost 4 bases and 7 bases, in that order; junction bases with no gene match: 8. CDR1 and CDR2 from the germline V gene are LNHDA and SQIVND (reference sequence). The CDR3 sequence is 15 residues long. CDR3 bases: TGTGCCAGTAGTAAGGGGGCGGGAGGGGTTAATGAGCAGTTCTTC. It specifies CASSKGAGGVNEQFF.

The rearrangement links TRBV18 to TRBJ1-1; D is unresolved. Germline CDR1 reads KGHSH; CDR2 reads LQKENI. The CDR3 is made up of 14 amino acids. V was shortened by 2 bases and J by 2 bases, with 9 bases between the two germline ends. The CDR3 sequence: CASSPTAVNTEAFF. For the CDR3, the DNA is TGTGCCAGCTCACCAACGGCGGTTAACACTGAAGCTTTCTTT.

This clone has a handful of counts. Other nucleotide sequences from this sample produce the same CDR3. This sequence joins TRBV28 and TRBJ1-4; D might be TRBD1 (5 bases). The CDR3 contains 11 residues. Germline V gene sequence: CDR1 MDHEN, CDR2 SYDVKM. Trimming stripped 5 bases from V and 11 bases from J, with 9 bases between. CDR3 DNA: TGTGCCAGCAGTCCCAACAGGAAACTGTTTTTT. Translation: CASSPNRKLFF.

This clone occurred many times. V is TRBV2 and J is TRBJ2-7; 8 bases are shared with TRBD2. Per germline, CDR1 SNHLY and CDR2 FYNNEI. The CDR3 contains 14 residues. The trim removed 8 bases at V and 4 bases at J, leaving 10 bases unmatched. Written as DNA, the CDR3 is TGTGCCAGCTCCACGGCGGGAGGCCAATACGAGCAGTACTTC. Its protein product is CASSTAGGQYEQYF.

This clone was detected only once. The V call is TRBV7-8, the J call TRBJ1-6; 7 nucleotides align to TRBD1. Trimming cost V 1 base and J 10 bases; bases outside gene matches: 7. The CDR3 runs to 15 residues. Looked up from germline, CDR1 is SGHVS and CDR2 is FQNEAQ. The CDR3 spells CASSLVQGEYSPLHF. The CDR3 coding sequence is TGTGCCAGCAGCTTAGTTCAGGGGGAGTACTCACCCCTCCACTTT.

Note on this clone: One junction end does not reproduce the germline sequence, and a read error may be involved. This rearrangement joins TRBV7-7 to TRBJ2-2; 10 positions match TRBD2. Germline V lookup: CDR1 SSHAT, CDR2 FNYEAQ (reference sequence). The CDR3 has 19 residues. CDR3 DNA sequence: TGTGCTAGCAGCTTAGGGTACCTAGCGGGAGATATTGACACCGGGGAGCTGTTTTTT. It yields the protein CASSLGYLAGDIDTGELFF. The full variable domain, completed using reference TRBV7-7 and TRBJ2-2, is GAGVSQSPRYKVTKRGQDVTLRCDPISSHATLYWYQQALGQGPEFLTYFNYEAQPDKSGLPSDRFSAERPEGSISTLTIQRTEQRDSAMYRCASSLGYLAGDIDTGELFFGEGSRLTVL.

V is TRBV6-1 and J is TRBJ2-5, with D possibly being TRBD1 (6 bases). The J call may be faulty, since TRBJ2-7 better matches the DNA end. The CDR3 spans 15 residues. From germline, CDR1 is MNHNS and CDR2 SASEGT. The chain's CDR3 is CASSSRSTGTNEQYF. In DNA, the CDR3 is TGTGCCAGCTCCTCTCGAAGTACAGGGACCAACGAGCAGTACTTC.

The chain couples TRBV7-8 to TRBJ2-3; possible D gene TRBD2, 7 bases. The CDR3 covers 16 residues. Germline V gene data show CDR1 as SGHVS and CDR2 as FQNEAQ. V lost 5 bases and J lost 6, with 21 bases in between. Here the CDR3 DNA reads TGTGCCAGCAGCCCAGTGCGGGGGCCCTCGGGGGATACGCAGTATTTT. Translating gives CASSPVRGPSGDTQYF.

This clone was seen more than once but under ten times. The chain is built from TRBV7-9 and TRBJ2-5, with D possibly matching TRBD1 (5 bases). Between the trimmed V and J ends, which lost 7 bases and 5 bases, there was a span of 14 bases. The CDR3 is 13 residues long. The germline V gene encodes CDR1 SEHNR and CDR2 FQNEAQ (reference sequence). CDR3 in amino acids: CASKIQGGETQYF. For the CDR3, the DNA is TGTGCCAGCAAAATCCAGGGCGGCGAGACCCAGTACTTC. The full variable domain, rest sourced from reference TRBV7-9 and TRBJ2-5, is DTGVSQNPRHKITKRGQNVTFRCDPISEHNRLYWYRQTLGQGPEFLTYFQNEAQLEKSRLLSDRFSAERPKGSFSTLEIQRTEQGDSAMYLCASKIQGGETQYFGPGTRLLVL.

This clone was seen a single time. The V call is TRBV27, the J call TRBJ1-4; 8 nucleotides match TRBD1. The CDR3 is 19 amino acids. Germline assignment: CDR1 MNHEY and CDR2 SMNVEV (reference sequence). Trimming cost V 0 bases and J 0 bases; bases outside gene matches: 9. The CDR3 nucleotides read TGTGCCAGCAGTTTATCGGCCGGAAAACAGGGGGCAACTAATGAAAAACTGTTTTTT. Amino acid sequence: CASSLSAGKQGATNEKLFF. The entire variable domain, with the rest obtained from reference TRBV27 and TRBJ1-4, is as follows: EAQVTQNPRYLITVTGKKLTVTCSQNMNHEYMSWYRQDPGLGLRQIYYSMNVEVTDKGDVPEGYKVSRKEKRNFPLILESPSPNQTSLYFCASSLSAGKQGATNEKLFFGSGTQLSVL.

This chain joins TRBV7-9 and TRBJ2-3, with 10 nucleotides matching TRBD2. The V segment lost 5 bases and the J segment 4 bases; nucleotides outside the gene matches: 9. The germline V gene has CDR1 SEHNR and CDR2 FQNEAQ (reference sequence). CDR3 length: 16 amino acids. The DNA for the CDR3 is TGTGCCAGCAGCCGTGGGACTAGCGAAACCCCAGATACGCAGTATTTT. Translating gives CASSRGTSETPDTQYF.

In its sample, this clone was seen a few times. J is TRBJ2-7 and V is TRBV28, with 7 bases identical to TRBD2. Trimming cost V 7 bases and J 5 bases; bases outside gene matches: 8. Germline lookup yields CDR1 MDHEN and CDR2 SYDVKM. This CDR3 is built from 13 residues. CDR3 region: CASILQAGHEQYF. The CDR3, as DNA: TGTGCCAGCATTCTTCAAGCGGGGCACGAGCAGTACTTC.

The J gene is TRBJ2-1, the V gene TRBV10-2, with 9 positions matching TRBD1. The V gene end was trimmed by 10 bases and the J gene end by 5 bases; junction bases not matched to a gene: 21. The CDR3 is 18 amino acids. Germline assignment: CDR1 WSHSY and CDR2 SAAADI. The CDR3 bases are TGCGCCACCCTAAGGGGCGACAGGGGGTTTCCGGGAAACAATGAGCAGTTCTTC. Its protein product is CATLRGDRGFPGNNEQFF.

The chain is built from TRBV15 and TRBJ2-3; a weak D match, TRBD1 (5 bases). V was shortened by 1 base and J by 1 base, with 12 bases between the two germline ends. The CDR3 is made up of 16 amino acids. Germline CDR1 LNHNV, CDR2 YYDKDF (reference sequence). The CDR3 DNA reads TGTGCCACCAGCAGAGGCCAGGGATTTGGCACAGATACGCAGTATTTT. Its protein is CATSRGQGFGTDTQYF.

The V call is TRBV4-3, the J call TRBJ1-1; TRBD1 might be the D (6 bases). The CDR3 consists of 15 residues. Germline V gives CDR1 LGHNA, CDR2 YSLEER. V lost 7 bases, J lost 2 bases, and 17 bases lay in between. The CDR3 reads CASKYVGGLNTEAFF. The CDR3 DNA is TGCGCCAGCAAATACGTCGGGGGGCTTAACACTGAAGCTTTCTTT.

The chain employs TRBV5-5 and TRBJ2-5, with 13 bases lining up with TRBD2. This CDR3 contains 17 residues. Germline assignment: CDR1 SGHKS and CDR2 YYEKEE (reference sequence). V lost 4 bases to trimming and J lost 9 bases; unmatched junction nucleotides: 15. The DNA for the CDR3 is TGTGCCAGCAGCCTCAGCCGAACGACTAGCGGGGGGTCGGCCCAGTACTTC. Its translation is CASSLSRTTSGGSAQYF.

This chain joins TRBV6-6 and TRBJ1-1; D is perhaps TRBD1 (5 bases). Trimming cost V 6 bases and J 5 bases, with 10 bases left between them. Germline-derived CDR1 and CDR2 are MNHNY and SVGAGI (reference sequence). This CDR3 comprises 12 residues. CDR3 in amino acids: CASRLGGTEAFF. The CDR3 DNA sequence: TGTGCCAGCAGGCTGGGGGGAACTGAAGCTTTCTTT.

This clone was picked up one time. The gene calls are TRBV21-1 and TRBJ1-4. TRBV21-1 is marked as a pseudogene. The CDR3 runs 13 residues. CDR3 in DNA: TGTGCCACGGAGGGCTGGTTTAATGAAAAACTGTTTTTT. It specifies CATEGWFNEKLFF.

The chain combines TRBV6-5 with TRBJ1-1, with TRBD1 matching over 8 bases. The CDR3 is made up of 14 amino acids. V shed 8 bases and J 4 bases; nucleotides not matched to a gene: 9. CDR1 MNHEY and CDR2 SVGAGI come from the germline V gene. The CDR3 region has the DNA TGTGCCAGCTTAGGACAGGGCTTAACCACTGAAGCTTTCTTT. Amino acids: CASLGQGLTTEAFF.